Listed below are T cell receptor beta chains from one sample, sequenced in a study of CD8+ T cells in alopecia areata. TCRdb's table, derived via immunoSEQ multiplex PCR, lists solely in-frame clones and lacks some. Of fewer than 200,000 clones in the sample, around 50% are singletons; the top ten hold over 12%. Sample: CD4+ T cells sorted from blood, taken at week 0. Every receptor here comes from a human donor with alopecia areata. Each CDR3 is given with its conserved first and last residue. A D gene is named only where the DNA matches it firmly. Part of the rows lack a size; the others show once, few, many or a class for expanded clones.

size: few
J: TRBJ1-1
V: TRBV29-1
D: NA
CDR3: CSVEAPRLENTEAFF
DNA: TGCAGCGTTGAGGCCCCGAGGTTAGAGAACACTGAAGCTTTCTTT

size: NA
J: TRBJ1-4
V: TRBV4-1
D: NA
CDR3: CASSPRQADNEKLFF
DNA: TGCGCCAGCAGCCCCAGACAGGCGGATAATGAAAAACTGTTTTTT

size: NA
J: TRBJ1-3
V: TRBV25-1
D: NA
CDR3: CATYDGNTIYF
DNA: TGTGCCACCTATGATGGAAACACCATATATTTT

size: NA
J: TRBJ2-5
V: TRBV9
D: NA
CDR3: CASSVEQVGETQYF
DNA: TGTGCCAGCAGCGTAGAGCAGGTCGGGGAGACCCAGTACTTC

size: NA
J: TRBJ2-3
V: TRBV5-1
D: NA
CDR3: CASSLFPSTDTQYF
DNA: TGCGCCAGCAGCTTGTTTCCTAGCACAGATACGCAGTATTTT

size: NA
J: TRBJ2-3
V: TRBV29-1
D: NA
CDR3: CSAGGVARVDTQYF
DNA: TGCAGCGCTGGAGGAGTAGCCAGAGTGGATACGCAGTATTTT

size: NA
J: TRBJ2-5
V: TRBV20-1
D: NA
CDR3: CSARDGETQYF
DNA: TGCAGTGCTAGAGATGGGGAGACCCAGTACTTC

size: NA
J: TRBJ1-4
V: TRBV5-1
D: NA
CDR3: CASSRVANEKLFF
DNA: TGCGCCAGCAGCCGCGTAGCTAATGAAAAACTGTTTTTT

size: NA
J: TRBJ1-5
V: TRBV27
D: TRBD1
CDR3: CASRGDRANQPQHF
DNA: TGTGCCAGCAGGGGGGACAGAGCCAATCAGCCCCAGCATTTT

size: NA
J: TRBJ1-2
V: TRBV7-9
D: NA
CDR3: CASSQGGQTYGYTF
DNA: TGTGCCAGCAGTCAAGGCGGGCAGACCTATGGCTACACCTTC

size: NA
J: TRBJ1-1
V: TRBV30
D: NA
CDR3: CAWDAIKADWSRNTEAFF
DNA: TGTGCCTGGGACGCCATCAAGGCAGACTGGAGTAGGAACACTGAAGCTTTCTTT

size: NA
J: TRBJ2-1
V: TRBV4-2
D: NA
CDR3: CASSHDPVAEQFF
DNA: TGTGCCAGCAGCCACGACCCAGTGGCCGAGCAGTTCTTC

size: NA
J: TRBJ1-1
V: TRBV5-1
D: NA
CDR3: CASSLTERNTEAFF
DNA: TGCGCCAGCAGCTTGACCGAAAGGAACACTGAAGCTTTCTTT

size: NA
J: TRBJ1-1
V: TRBV29-1
D: TRBD1
CDR3: CSVSDRGATEAFF
DNA: TGCAGCGTTTCTGACAGGGGGGCCACTGAAGCTTTCTTT

size: NA
J: TRBJ1-2
V: TRBV29-1
D: NA
CDR3: CSVERGNYGYTF
DNA: TGCAGCGTTGAACGGGGCAACTATGGCTACACCTTC

size: once
J: TRBJ2-7
V: TRBV27
D: NA
CDR3: CASSAQVSSYEQYF
DNA: TGTGCCAGCAGTGCACAGGTCAGCTCCTACGAGCAGTACTTC

size: NA
J: TRBJ2-1
V: TRBV4-2
D: NA
CDR3: CASSQVLSMVEQFF
DNA: TGTGCCAGCAGCCAAGTGCTCTCGATGGTCGAGCAGTTCTTC

size: NA
J: TRBJ1-2
V: TRBV5-4
D: NA
CDR3: CASSPTGFLNYGYTF
DNA: TGTGCCAGCAGCCCCACCGGGTTTCTTAACTATGGCTACACCTTC

size: few
J: TRBJ1-5
V: TRBV23-1
D: TRBD1
CDR3: CATLTGDSNQPQHF
DNA: TGCGCCACCCTGACAGGGGATAGCAATCAGCCCCAGCATTTT

size: NA
J: TRBJ2-2
V: TRBV29-1
D: NA
CDR3: CSAGDGGANTGELFF
DNA: TGCAGCGCCGGGGACGGGGGAGCGAACACCGGGGAGCTGTTTTTT

size: NA
J: TRBJ2-2
V: TRBV5-6
D: NA
CDR3: CASSFGTTGELFF
DNA: TGTGCCAGCAGCTTCGGAACCACCGGGGAGCTGTTTTTT

size: few
J: TRBJ1-1
V: TRBV7-9
D: NA
CDR3: CASILTVNTEAFF
DNA: TGTGCCAGCATCCTTACAGTGAACACTGAAGCTTTCTTT

size: NA
J: TRBJ1-1
V: TRBV7-3
D: NA
CDR3: CASSSGEGGITEAFF
DNA: TGTGCCAGCAGCTCCGGAGAAGGGGGGATCACTGAAGCTTTCTTT

size: NA
J: TRBJ1-3
V: TRBV19
D: NA
CDR3: CASSSTSGNTIYF
DNA: TGTGCCAGTAGTTCAACTTCTGGAAACACCATATATTTT

size: NA
J: TRBJ2-2
V: TRBV30
D: NA
CDR3: CAWSAQNTGELFF
DNA: TGTGCCTGGAGTGCTCAGAACACCGGGGAGCTGTTTTTT

size: NA
J: TRBJ2-5
V: TRBV5-1
D: NA
CDR3: CASSLGGARQETQYF
DNA: TGCGCCAGCAGCTTGGGAGGAGCGCGCCAAGAGACCCAGTACTTC

size: once
J: TRBJ1-5
V: TRBV2
D: NA
CDR3: CASTKRWGADQPQHF
DNA: TGTGCCAGCACCAAAAGGTGGGGGGCTGACCAGCCCCAGCATTTT